The sequence of this T cell receptor (beta chain) was determined in a study of blood T cell repertoires in COVID-19. The CDR3 has 14 amino acids. Germline CDR1 SNHLY, CDR2 FYNNEI. Trimming took 5 bases from V and 8 from J; bases not matched to a gene: 7. The participants were between roughly 18 and 100 years old and came from some 23 US areas. Participant-reported clinical history was the basis for cohort assignment. Original handling: Counts of nucleated cells, estimated from reference gene primer amplification, were obtained. Clones were read by immunoSEQ multiplex PCR, and TCRdb kept only the in-frame ones, dropping some. That table furnishes V, J and clone size, whereas the DNA furnished D and trimming. The sample lists 450,000 to 500,000 clones, approximately 90% occurring once.

This sequence originates from a woman aged 55-70 years who had recovered from COVID-19. The chain carries TRBV2 and TRBJ1-4, with 8 bases that match TRBD1. The sample taken for sequencing was PBMCs or T cells enriched from blood (not recorded which). CDR3 residues: CASSRTGQREKLFF. In nucleotides, the CDR3 is TGTGCCAGCAGTCGGACAGGGCAGCGGGAAAAACTGTTTTTT.